The 21 T cell receptor beta chains reported below all come from one sample, sequenced in a study of T cells after yellow fever vaccination. MiXCR, applied by TCRdb to the 5' RACE reads, yields one record per CDR3 protein. The profile shows approximately 120,000 distinct CDR3 sequences, roughly 15% of them singletons. This specimen consisted of CD8+ T cells sorted from PBMCs, obtained 5 days after the yellow fever booster vaccination. All receptors derive from a man aged 18-30 years who received the YFV17D yellow fever vaccine.

The V call is TRBV20-1, the J call TRBJ2-2; TRBD1 agrees at 8 bases. Germline CDR1 and CDR2: DFQATT and SNEGSKA (reference sequence). J gave up 5 bases and V 2 bases, and 7 bases lay outside the gene matches. The CDR3 consists of 15 residues. CDR3 sequence reads: CSARSPWTGTGELFF. The CDR3 bases are TGCAGTGCTAGATCCCCCTGGACAGGGACCGGGGAGCTGTTTTTT.

This clonotype showed up many times. The chain carries TRBV7-9 and TRBJ2-7; 10 bases fit TRBD1. The germline gives CDR1 SEHNR, CDR2 FQNEAQ (reference sequence). V dropped 2 bases and J dropped 4; count of bases not matched to a gene: 5. The CDR3 is made up of 15 amino acids. CDR3 in DNA: TGTGCCAGCAGCTTAAGCTGGGACAGGGGTTACGAGCAGTACGTC. Residues: CASSLSWDRGYEQYV.

This clonotype was seen more than once but under ten times. The J gene is TRBJ1-3, the V gene TRBV29-1, with 7 nucleotides matching TRBD1. The CDR3 is made up of 15 amino acids. V gave up 7 bases and J gave up 0 bases; unmatched junction bases: 9. The germline CDR1 and CDR2 sequences are SQVTM and ANQGSEA. CDR3 in DNA: TGCAGCGCCGTTGGACAGGCGGACTCTGGAAACACCATATATTTT. Its protein is CSAVGQADSGNTIYF.

The V gene is TRBV5-5, the J gene TRBJ2-1, with 7 bases lining up with TRBD2. The CDR3 loop spans 14 amino acids. Germline CDR1 SGHKS, CDR2 YYEKEE (reference sequence). V dropped 3 bases and J dropped 9; count of bases not matched to a gene: 9. The CDR3: CASSSGLVHVEQFF. The CDR3 DNA is TGTGCCAGCAGCTCCGGACTAGTACACGTTGAGCAGTTCTTC.

The chain employs TRBV6-5 and TRBJ2-2, with 10 bases matching TRBD1. The CDR3 is made up of 17 amino acids. J lost 7 bases, V lost 2 bases, and 10 bases had no gene match. Germline V gene sequence: CDR1 MNHEY, CDR2 SVGAGI. The CDR3 region has the DNA TGTGCCAGCAGTTACAGCCAGGGGACAGGGGCGGTCGGGGAGCTGTTTTTT. This encodes CASSYSQGTGAVGELFF.

CDR3 in amino acids: CASSQGDDSPLETQYF. In nucleotides, the CDR3 is TGTGCCAGCAGCCAAGGCGACGACAGCCCTTTGGAGACCCAGTACTTC. V gene TRBV3-1 combines with J gene TRBJ2-5; possible D gene TRBD1, 5 bases. Germline CDR1 LGHDT, CDR2 YNNKEL (reference sequence). With 1 base removed from V and 5 bases from J, the gap between germline ends came to 17 bases. The CDR3 contains 16 residues.

This clonotype was seen only a few times. The chain employs TRBV12-3 or TRBV12-4 and TRBJ2-3; 7 positions agree with TRBD1. With 6 bases clipped from V and 7 bases from J, the junction kept 4 bases outside the gene matches. The CDR3 sequence is 12 residues long. In DNA form, the CDR3 reads TGTGCCAGCAGGGAACAGGGGAATACGCAGTATTTT. It is translated as CASREQGNTQYF.

Only a few counts were recorded for this clonotype. The gene calls are TRBV7-9 and TRBJ2-5, with a possible D match to TRBD2 (5 bases). The CDR3 length is 16 residues. The germline V gene encodes CDR1 SEHNR and CDR2 FQNEAQ (reference sequence). Trimming shortened V by 1 base and J by 4 bases, and 16 bases separated the two germline ends. The CDR3: CASSLVALREGETQYF. The CDR3 DNA reads TGTGCCAGCAGCTTAGTGGCCCTAAGAGAGGGAGAGACCCAGTACTTC.

Points on this clonotype: An end of the junction does not agree with germline; a read error may underlie this. The chain employs TRBV27 and TRBJ2-5; D perhaps matches TRBD2 (6 bases). There are 15 residues in the CDR3. Germline V lookup: CDR1 MNHEY, CDR2 SMNVEV (reference sequence). The CDR3 spells CASSLRLVGREAQYF. The CDR3 DNA sequence: TGTGCCAGCAGTTTACGACTAGTCGGGAGAGAGGCCCAGTACTTC.

This clonotype was counted a few times. This chain connects TRBV29-1 to TRBJ1-1; 7 nucleotides match TRBD1. The CDR3 length is 11 residues. V shed 7 bases, J shed 8 bases, and the junction held 7 bases outside the gene matches. Germline V CDR1 and CDR2: SQVTM, ANQGSEA. The chain's CDR3 is CSAEQGKEAFF. For the CDR3, the DNA is TGCAGCGCCGAACAGGGGAAGGAAGCTTTCTTT.

This clonotype occurred a few times. The J gene is TRBJ1-1, the V gene TRBV5-4; 7 nucleotides align to TRBD1. V shed 3 bases and J 5 bases; nucleotides not matched to a gene: 7. This CDR3 is 14 amino acids long. In germline, CDR1 is SGHNT, CDR2 YYREEE (reference sequence). This CDR3 reads CASSSHPGQTEAFF. The CDR3 coding sequence is TGTGCCAGCAGCTCTCATCCGGGACAGACTGAAGCTTTCTTT. Full variable domain (outside the CDR3, taken from reference TRBV5-4 and TRBJ1-1): ETGVTQSPTHLIKTRGQQVTLRCSSQSGHNTVSWYQQALGQGPQFIFQYYREEENGRGNFPPRFSGLQFPNYSSELNVNALELDDSALYLCASSSHPGQTEAFFGQGTRLTVV.

This clonotype was counted only a few times. This chain links TRBV4-1 with TRBJ1-5, with TRBD1 as a possible D gene (5 bases). CDR3 length: 17 amino acids. Germline CDR1 is MGHRA and CDR2 is YSYEKL. V lost 1 base, J lost 0 bases, and 13 bases lay in between. The CDR3 loop reads CASSQGAGTYSNQPQHF. The CDR3 nucleotides are TGCGCCAGCAGCCAAGGGGCCGGGACCTATAGCAATCAGCCCCAGCATTTT.

The V and J genes are TRBV4-1 and TRBJ2-7; unclear D gene. There are 13 residues in the CDR3. Germline assignment: CDR1 MGHRA and CDR2 YSYEKL. V dropped 2 bases and J dropped 0 bases, with 5 bases sitting between them. This chain's CDR3 is CASSQHSSYEQYF. The CDR3 DNA sequence: TGCGCCAGCAGCCAACACAGCTCCTACGAGCAGTACTTC.

This clonotype was observed a handful of times. This chain links TRBV7-9 with TRBJ2-1, with a weak D call TRBD2 (6 bases). The ends were cut back, 2 bases at V and 8 bases at J, with 13 bases in the middle. The CDR3 extends over 14 amino acids. Per germline, CDR1 SEHNR and CDR2 FQNEAQ (reference sequence). CDR3 protein: CASSLSEGRHEQFF. For the CDR3, the DNA is TGTGCCAGCAGCTTATCGGAGGGAAGGCATGAGCAGTTCTTC.

This clonotype came up many times. The rearrangement links TRBV5-5 to TRBJ1-5; D might be TRBD1 (5 bases). V lost 4 bases, J lost 2 bases, and 16 bases lay in between. The CDR3 loop spans 16 amino acids. Germline assignment: CDR1 SGHKS and CDR2 YYEKEE (reference sequence). CDR3: CASSKIPDKGNQPQHF. The CDR3 coding sequence is TGTGCCAGCAGCAAGATACCGGACAAAGGCAATCAGCCCCAGCATTTT.

This clonotype was counted many times. CDR3: CASSPSGGHTGELFF. CDR3 in DNA: TGCGCCAGCAGCCCTTCCGGGGGGCACACCGGGGAGCTGTTTTTT. The chain employs TRBV4-3 and TRBJ2-2; D might be TRBD2 (7 bases). Trimming removed 4 bases from V and 3 bases from J, with 12 bases in between. CDR3 length: 15 residues. Per germline, CDR1 LGHNA and CDR2 YSLEER.

V usage is TRBV7-9 and J usage is TRBJ1-1; D gene uncertain. Germline loops: CDR1 SEHNR, CDR2 FQNEAQ (reference sequence). Trimming pared 1 base from V and 5 bases from J, leaving 8 bases between. The CDR3 runs to 13 residues. The CDR3 DNA is TGTGCCAGCAGCTTAGAGGGTCGGACTGAAGCTTTCTTT. This translates into CASSLEGRTEAFF.

There are a few counts of this clonotype. V usage is TRBV6-2 or TRBV6-3 and J usage is TRBJ1-1; possible D gene TRBD1, 5 bases. This CDR3 has 14 residues. V lost 2 bases and J 9 bases, leaving 16 bases between the germline ends. Germline CDR1 MNHEY, CDR2 SVGEGT. The CDR3 spells CASSYPGWSDQAFF. The DNA of the CDR3 is TGTGCCAGCAGTTACCCAGGGTGGTCAGACCAAGCTTTCTTT.

This clonotype has a handful of counts. This chain joins TRBV4-3 and TRBJ1-2; D is ambiguous. The ends were cut back, 0 bases at V and 7 bases at J, with 12 bases in the middle. Germline-derived CDR1 and CDR2 are LGHNA and YSLEER. The CDR3 totals 14 residues. CDR3 region: CASSQDGGGRGYTF. The CDR3 coding sequence is TGCGCCAGCAGCCAAGATGGAGGAGGTCGTGGCTACACCTTC.

The rearrangement uses TRBV20-1 and TRBJ2-2, with 13 positions matching TRBD2. Germline lookup yields CDR1 DFQATT and CDR2 SNEGSKA (reference sequence). Losses at the gene ends were 3 bases for V and 6 bases for J; bases not matched to a gene: 4. The CDR3 consists of 15 residues. CDR3 in amino acids: CSARLLAGGAGELFF. The DNA for the CDR3 is TGCAGTGCTAGGTTACTAGCGGGGGGGGCCGGGGAGCTGTTTTTT.

This clonotype was observed a few times. The chain carries TRBV6-1 and TRBJ2-6; 8 bases match TRBD1. V lost 4 bases to trimming and J lost 0 bases; unmatched junction nucleotides: 8. Germline assignment: CDR1 MNHNS and CDR2 SASEGT. CDR3 length: 18 amino acids. CDR3 region: CASSVRDRPYSGANVLTF. Here the CDR3 DNA reads TGTGCCAGCAGTGTACGGGACAGGCCCTACTCTGGGGCCAACGTCCTGACTTTC.